The clone carrying this TCR beta chain was recorded only once. Its antigen remains unidentified. The germline gives CDR1 SQVTM, CDR2 ANQGSEA. The CDR3 loop spans 12 amino acids. V lost 5 bases and J 6 bases, leaving 13 bases between the germline ends. Next came a second PCR, run for about 7 to 12 cycles, which used a sample-barcoded 5' primer along with a J-beta primer mix. A template-switch adaptor with 12 random nucleotides tagged each cDNA molecule. Via MiXCR, TCRdb re-called the 5' RACE reads, giving one row per CDR3 protein. The sample consists of some 1,500,000 distinct CDR3 sequences, 35% to 45% of them appearing once. The source of the sample is a study of blood T cells in healthy people across ages. The study, taken as a whole, reports: Naive T cell percentage strongly correlated with TCR beta diversity. Changes in expanded clonotypes were possibly confounded, as the CMV status of donors was unknown. Older age coincided with a roughly linear decline in TCR beta diversity per million T cells.

The chain is built from TRBV29-1 and TRBJ1-1; D call uncertain. This TCR derives from a woman aged 18-29 years in good health. The sequencing sample was made of blood. The CDR3 DNA reads TGCAGCGTTCAAGGTCGGCGGGCTGAAGCTTTCTTT. This encodes CSVQGRRAEAFF.